Below, 26 T cell receptor beta chains from the same sample are listed, as sequenced in a study of T-cell reconstitution after alpha-beta-depleted transplantation in children. The TCRbeta library incorporated unique molecular identifiers. From the PCR reads, TCRdb called clonotypes with MiXCR, one entry per CDR3 protein. The data contain 450,000 to 600,000 distinct CDR3 sequences, 13% of them singletons. This specimen was PBMCs, mostly from graft donor cells, taken 360 days after TCRalphabeta/CD19-depleted stem cell transplant. These TCRs come from a male patient younger than 18 who had a stem cell transplant for acute myeloid leukemia, so the T cells may come from the graft donor.

This clonotype was seen at least ten times. The J gene is TRBJ1-4, the V gene TRBV11-2; 8 positions match TRBD1. CDR1 is SGHAT and CDR2 is FQNNGV in the germline V gene. V was clipped by 4 bases and J by 6 bases; unmatched bases: 7. The CDR3 extends over 15 amino acids. CDR3 nucleotide sequence: TGTGCCAGCAGCTACCGACAGGGGCAGGATGAAAAACTGTTTTTT. Translating it yields CASSYRQGQDEKLFF. Combining the CDR3 with reference TRBV11-2 and TRBJ1-4 gives the whole variable domain EAGVAQSPRYKIIEKRQSVAFWCNPISGHATLYWYQQILGQGPKLLIQFQNNGVVDDSQLPKDRFSAERLKGVDSTLKIQPAKLEDSAVYLCASSYRQGQDEKLFFGSGTQLSVL.

The chain recombines TRBV27 with TRBJ2-1; 7 bases match TRBD2. This CDR3 is 15 amino acids long. CDR1 is MNHEY and CDR2 is SMNVEV in the germline V gene (reference sequence). Trimming took 8 bases from V and 4 from J; bases not matched to a gene: 11. CDR3 sequence reads: CASAHGLGEYNEQFF. The CDR3 DNA follows: TGTGCCAGCGCGCACGGACTAGGAGAATACAATGAGCAGTTCTTC.

Written as DNA, the CDR3 is TGTGCCAGCAGCTTACGGACTAGCGTTGATGAGCAGTTCTTC. It translates to CASSLRTSVDEQFF. The V call is TRBV7-9, the J call TRBJ2-1; 9 nucleotides agree with TRBD2. CDR1 is SEHNR and CDR2 is FQNEAQ in the germline V gene (reference sequence). CDR3 length: 14 amino acids. Trimming cost V 2 bases and J 8 bases; bases outside gene matches: 4.

This clonotype came up many times. The chain couples TRBV7-9 to TRBJ1-1, with 9 bases matching TRBD1. Germline V gene data show CDR1 as SEHNR and CDR2 as FQNEAQ (reference sequence). This CDR3 is 14 amino acids long. With V trimmed by 10 bases and J by 5 bases, 11 bases remained unmatched. The DNA of the CDR3 is TGTGCCACTCCCCTGGGACAGGGTGGTACTGAAGCTTTCTTT. As protein: CATPLGQGGTEAFF.

This clonotype was seen at least ten times. The chain uses TRBV14 and TRBJ2-5, with 7 bases that match TRBD2. This CDR3 region has 16 residues. J lost 2 bases, V lost 3 bases, and 9 bases had no gene match. Germline CDR1 is SGHDN and CDR2 is FVKESK. DNA of the CDR3: TGTGCCAGCAGCCAGGAGAACGGGAGGCCTCAAGAGACCCAGTACTTC. This encodes CASSQENGRPQETQYF.

A remark on this clonotype: The junction and the germline gene differ at one end; a read error may be behind it. The chain links TRBV28 to TRBJ2-7; D gene ambiguous. Germline CDR1 and CDR2: MDHEN and SYDVKM. The CDR3 extends over 14 amino acids. The CDR3 loop is CASSLSPVSSEQYF. Written as DNA, the CDR3 is TGTGCCAGCAGTTTGAGTCCCGTTTCCTCCGAGCAGTACTTC.

This clonotype was counted many times. V usage is TRBV10-3 and J usage is TRBJ1-1; maybe TRBD1 (6 bases). This CDR3 is built from 13 residues. Trimming removed 7 bases at V and 5 bases at J, with 14 bases between. Germline V gene data show CDR1 as ENHRY and CDR2 as SYGVKD. CDR3 amino acids: CAINPGAGTEAFF. As DNA, the CDR3 is TGTGCCATCAATCCAGGGGCTGGGACTGAAGCTTTCTTT.

V and J are TRBV28 and TRBJ1-1; maybe TRBD1 (5 bases). Germline CDR1 and CDR2: MDHEN and SYDVKM. V was shortened by 6 bases and J by 3 bases, with 17 bases between the two germline ends. There are 15 residues in the CDR3. DNA for the CDR3: TGTGCCAGCAGCGGCCCGGGACCTCCTCACACTGAAGCTTTCTTT. This codes for CASSGPGPPHTEAFF. The variable domain in full, completed from reference TRBV28 and TRBJ1-1, reads DVKVTQSSRYLVKRTGEKVFLECVQDMDHENMFWYRQDPGLGLRLIYFSYDVKMKEKGDIPEGYSVSREKKERFSLILESASTNQTSMYLCASSGPGPPHTEAFFGQGTRLTVV.

This clonotype was seen more than once but under ten times. The chain employs TRBV30 and TRBJ2-2, with D unclear. CDR3 length: 13 residues. V gave up 3 bases and J gave up 5 bases, with 10 bases separating them. The germline CDR1 and CDR2 sequences are GTSNPN and SVGIG (reference sequence). This chain's CDR3 is CAWRAQATGELFF. Written as DNA, the CDR3 is TGTGCCTGGAGGGCTCAAGCGACCGGGGAGCTGTTTTTT.

J is TRBJ2-7 and V is TRBV4-3; 8 positions agree with TRBD2. The CDR3 is 16 amino acids. Germline V CDR1 and CDR2: LGHNA, YSLEER. V gave up 3 bases and J gave up 4 bases; unmatched junction bases: 11. CDR3 protein: CASSQDLAGGHYEQYF. CDR3 in DNA: TGCGCCAGCAGCCAGGATCTAGCGGGTGGGCATTACGAGCAGTACTTC.

CDR3 DNA: TGTGCCAGCAGGTCGACAGGGTTGAGCTACGAGCAGTACTTC. It specifies CASRSTGLSYEQYF. The chain employs TRBV2 and TRBJ2-7; 7 bases agree with TRBD1. Germline lookup yields CDR1 SNHLY and CDR2 FYNNEI. Losses at the gene ends were 6 bases for V and 3 bases for J; bases not matched to a gene: 8. This CDR3 has 14 amino acids.

This clonotype was counted many times. V and J are TRBV12-3 or TRBV12-4 and TRBJ2-1; TRBD2 aligns across 9 bases. The CDR3 is 16 residues long. V lost 2 bases to trimming and J lost 2 bases; unmatched junction nucleotides: 4. This CDR3 is CASSLRLAGPYNEQFF. The CDR3 DNA sequence: TGTGCCAGCAGTTTAAGGCTAGCGGGACCCTACAATGAGCAGTTCTTC.

In its sample, this clonotype was seen a few times. The chain employs TRBV4-2 and TRBJ2-1, with D perhaps TRBD2 (6 bases). V was pared by 3 bases and J by 5 bases, with 14 bases between. Germline CDR1 LGHNA, CDR2 YNFKEQ. This CDR3 contains 15 residues. For the CDR3, the DNA is TGTGCCAGCAGCCAGGTCGCTAGCGTCAACAATGAGCAGTTCTTC. The encoded protein is CASSQVASVNNEQFF.

This clonotype came up a few times. This CDR3 is CASSPGSPGGPMVSEQFF. CDR3 nucleotide sequence: TGCGCCAGCAGCCCGGGGTCCCCAGGGGGCCCAATGGTTTCGGAGCAGTTCTTC. V gene TRBV5-1 combines with J gene TRBJ2-1; 8 bases map to TRBD1. Germline CDR1 SGHRS, CDR2 YFSETQ. The junction had 22 bases not matched to a gene; V was cut back by 4 bases and J by 10 bases. CDR3 length: 18 residues.

This rearrangement joins TRBV6-1 to TRBJ2-5; D could derive from TRBD1 or TRBD2 (5 bases each). The germline gives CDR1 MNHNS, CDR2 SASEGT. The ends were cut back, 1 base at V and 1 base at J, with 10 bases in the middle. The CDR3 consists of 15 residues. This CDR3 is CASSEGPGPQETQYF. The CDR3 bases are TGTGCCAGCAGTGAAGGACCGGGGCCCCAAGAGACCCAGTACTTC.

This clonotype has more than one count but fewer than ten. The CDR3 loop reads CASSQAWLAGDEQFF. The CDR3 DNA follows: TGTGCCAGCAGCCAAGCGTGGCTAGCGGGAGATGAGCAGTTCTTC. The chain uses TRBV4-2 and TRBJ2-1, with TRBD2 matching over 10 bases. The CDR3 runs 15 residues. Germline CDR1 is LGHNA and CDR2 is YNFKEQ. V dropped 1 base and J dropped 8; count of bases not matched to a gene: 5.

The rearrangement uses TRBV7-8 and TRBJ1-1; D not certain. Looked up from germline, CDR1 is SGHVS and CDR2 is FQNEAQ. This CDR3 contains 13 residues. The germline V and J ends were trimmed by 6 bases and 1 base, with 9 bases remaining between them. For the CDR3, the DNA is TGTGCCAGCAGGCCGCAATGGAACACTGAAGCTTTCTTT. As protein: CASRPQWNTEAFF.

The chain is built from TRBV14 and TRBJ1-4; D is ambiguous. The germline V gene has CDR1 SGHDN and CDR2 FVKESK. CDR3 length: 14 residues. With 6 bases removed from V and 3 bases from J, the gap between germline ends came to 11 bases. CDR3 sequence reads: CASSHNLPNEKLFF. The CDR3 region has the DNA TGTGCCAGCAGTCATAACCTCCCTAATGAAAAACTGTTTTTT. The whole variable domain, filled in from reference TRBV14 and TRBJ1-4, reads EAGVTQFPSHSVIEKGQTVTLRCDPISGHDNLYWYRRVMGKEIKFLLHFVKESKQDESGMPNNRFLAERTGGTYSTLKVQPAELEDSGVYFCASSHNLPNEKLFFGSGTQLSVL.

This clonotype was found once. V usage is TRBV19 and J usage is TRBJ2-2; the match to TRBD2 covers 7 bases. The length of the CDR3 is 16 residues. From germline, CDR1 is LNHDA and CDR2 SQIVND (reference sequence). J gave up 3 bases and V 5 bases, and 9 bases lay outside the gene matches. The CDR3 nucleotides are TGTGCCAGTAGTCCCCTTGCGGGAGTATACACCGGGGAGCTGTTTTTT. It codes for CASSPLAGVYTGELFF.

This clonotype was found a few times. The CDR3 reads CASSLALASGGANVLTF. CDR3 in DNA: TGTGCCAGCAGTTTAGCGCTGGCTAGCGGGGGGGCCAACGTCCTGACTTTC. The V and J genes are TRBV12-3 or TRBV12-4 and TRBJ2-6; 8 bases map to TRBD2. The CDR3 runs to 17 residues. V lost 0 bases, J lost 4 bases, and 5 bases stayed unmatched.

The chain uses TRBV5-1 and TRBJ2-5, with 9 nucleotides matching TRBD1. The CDR3 sequence is 16 residues long. Germline lookup yields CDR1 SGHRS and CDR2 YFSETQ. V was clipped by 4 bases and J by 5 bases; unmatched bases: 12. The DNA of the CDR3 is TGCGCCAGCAGCGCTCCGGGACAGGGCGCTGGGGAGACCCAGTACTTC. It specifies CASSAPGQGAGETQYF. The variable domain in full, with the rest retrieved from reference TRBV5-1 and TRBJ2-5, is KAGVTQTPRYLIKTRGQQVTLSCSPISGHRSVSWYQQTPGQGLQFLFEYFSETQRNKGNFPGRFSGRQFSNSRSEMNVSTLELGDSALYLCASSAPGQGAGETQYFGPGTRLLVL.

This clonotype showed up just once. The chain employs TRBV13 and TRBJ2-1; D possibly corresponds to TRBD2 (6 bases). Trimming removed 3 bases from V and 7 bases from J, with 16 bases in between. Germline-derived CDR1 and CDR2 are PRHDT and FYEKMQ (reference sequence). CDR3 length equals 15 residues. The CDR3 sequence is CASSFLISGDNEQFF. The CDR3, as DNA: TGTGCCAGCAGCTTTTTGATATCGGGGGATAATGAGCAGTTCTTC. The complete variable domain, with remaining parts taken from reference TRBV13 and TRBJ2-1, reads AAGVIQSPRHLIKEKRETATLKCYPIPRHDTVYWYQQGPGQDPQFLISFYEKMQSDKGSIPDRFSAQQFSDYHSELNMSSLELGDSALYFCASSFLISGDNEQFFGPGTRLTVL.

This clonotype came up many times. This chain joins TRBV20-1 and TRBJ2-7; D perhaps matches TRBD1 (5 bases). V was pared by 3 bases and J by 3 bases, with 9 bases between. The CDR3 contains 12 residues. CDR1 and CDR2 from the germline V gene are DFQATT and SNEGSKA (reference sequence). In nucleotides, the CDR3 is TGCAGTGCTAGGGATGACAGCTACGAGCAGTACTTC. Translated, it gives CSARDDSYEQYF.

The V gene is TRBV7-2, the J gene TRBJ2-1; 9 bases align to TRBD2. Germline V lookup: CDR1 SGHTA, CDR2 FQGNSA. V dropped 1 base and J dropped 14; count of bases not matched to a gene: 15. CDR3 length: 16 residues. CDR3 DNA: TGTGCCAGCAGCTTAGTGGGGGCGGGAGGGCCCTCGGTAAAGTTCTTC. Its translation: CASSLVGAGGPSVKFF.

This clonotype was recorded at least ten times. This chain connects TRBV12-3 or TRBV12-4 to TRBJ1-1; D gene unclear. Trimming left V 7 bases short and J 5 bases short, with 14 bases between. The CDR3 contains 13 residues. The CDR3 nucleotides read TGTGCCAGCACCCTGGCGTGGGGAACTGAAGCTTTCTTT. Encoded protein: CASTLAWGTEAFF.

This clonotype was observed at least ten times. The V call is TRBV4-1, the J call TRBJ2-3; D might be TRBD1 (6 bases). CDR1 MGHRA and CDR2 YSYEKL come from the germline V gene. V lost 0 bases and J 14 bases, leaving 12 bases between the germline ends. This CDR3 has 12 residues. CDR3 in amino acids: CASSQDWDMMYF. The CDR3 DNA follows: TGCGCCAGCAGCCAAGATTGGGACATGATGTATTTT.